This paragraph covers one T cell receptor beta chain sequence. The data originate from a study of blood T cells in healthy people across ages. The authors ran a second PCR of roughly 6 to 12 cycles using a sample-barcoded 5' primer and a J-beta primer mix. Tags on each cDNA molecule came from a template-switch adaptor with 12 random nucleotides. Using its own MiXCR run on the 5' RACE reads, TCRdb lists one record per CDR3 protein. The sample lists about a million distinct CDR3 sequences; about 51% were seen once. Germline assignment: CDR1 SGHTA and CDR2 FQGNSA. This CDR3 region has 14 residues. V was pared by 4 bases and J by 13 bases, with 10 bases of the junction left unmatched.

This sequence was found in a woman aged 55 to 70 in good health. The genes are TRBV7-2 and TRBJ2-1; 10 nucleotides align to TRBD2. The sequenced material came from blood. The CDR3 loop reads CASSYKVLAGEQFF. CDR3 sequence (DNA): TGTGCCAGCAGCTACAAAGTCCTAGCGGGAGAACAGTTCTTC.